These 18 T cell receptor beta chains share one sample of origin, sequenced in a study of blood T cells in healthy people across ages (dated by TCRdb to 2015 to 2017). Receptors were amplified or captured by 5' RACE. Sequencing used an Illumina HiSeq 2500. A second about 6 to 11 cycle PCR used a sample-barcoded 5' primer and a J-beta primer mix. Clones were called with MiXCR by TCRdb after fastp trimmed the public reads at Q25, and only in-frame beta chains were retained. Identical CDR3 proteins give one entry, which carries the most common genes and DNA. The sample data list about 1.7 million distinct CDR3 sequences, and about 30% of these were observed just once. The ten largest clonotypes hold 7.7% of the sample. The sample taken for sequencing was blood. All receptors come from a woman aged 25 to 39 in good health.

The chain is built from TRBV25-1 and TRBJ1-6, with TRBD1 as a possible D gene (6 bases). The CDR3 has 16 amino acids. Between the trimmed V and J ends, which lost 2 bases and 7 bases, there was a span of 15 bases. CDR1 and CDR2 (germline): MGHDK, SYGVNS. For the CDR3, the DNA is TGTGCCAGCAGTGAACCGTCTCAGGGGAGGAATTCACCCCTCCACTTT. This gives the protein CASSEPSQGRNSPLHF. The entire variable domain, with the rest obtained from reference TRBV25-1 and TRBJ1-6, is as follows: EADIYQTPRYLVIGTGKKITLECSQTMGHDKMYWYQQDPGMELHLIHYSYGVNSTEKGDLSSESTVSRIRTEHFPLTLESARPSHTSQYLCASSEPSQGRNSPLHFGNGTRLTVT.

This rearrangement joins TRBV20-1 to TRBJ2-5; possibly TRBD2 for D (6 bases). The germline V gene encodes CDR1 DFQATT and CDR2 SNEGSKA (reference sequence). This CDR3 is 13 amino acids long. V lost 5 bases and J lost 0, with 10 bases in between. The DNA of the CDR3 is TGCAGTGCTGAACGGGACTACCAAGAGACCCAGTACTTC. Protein product: CSAERDYQETQYF.

V gene TRBV4-1 combines with J gene TRBJ2-3; TRBD2 is a possible D gene (7 bases). CDR3 length equals 18 residues. Germline V gives CDR1 MGHRA, CDR2 YSYEKL. The V gene lost 0 bases and the J gene lost 0 bases, with 16 bases spanning the gap. The CDR3: CASSQDKRGGYSTDTQYF. The CDR3 nucleotides are TGCGCCAGCAGCCAAGATAAGCGCGGGGGCTATAGCACAGATACGCAGTATTTT.

This clonotype has a count of ten or more. This rearrangement joins TRBV5-1 to TRBJ2-1, with TRBD1 matching 7 bases. The CDR3 length is 16 residues. Germline CDR1 SGHRS, CDR2 YFSETQ. Trimming removed 9 bases from V and 7 bases from J; junction bases left unmatched: 19. CDR3 nucleotide sequence: TGCGCCACCAGAAGTTTGCGAGGGGGCGAAGTTAATGAGCAGTTCTTC. It is translated as CATRSLRGGEVNEQFF.

This clonotype was observed a handful of times. Here the CDR3 DNA reads TGTGCCAGCAGTTATGGGAGCGGGAAGAACGAGCAGTACTTC. Its protein product is CASSYGSGKNEQYF. The genes are TRBV6-2 or TRBV6-3 and TRBJ2-4; TRBD2 agrees at 7 bases. The assigned J gene may be wrong: the sequence end matches TRBJ2-7 better. This CDR3 region has 14 residues. The germline CDR1 and CDR2 sequences are MNHEY and SVGEGT.

This sequence joins TRBV6-5 and TRBJ1-3; D possibly corresponds to TRBD1 (5 bases). Germline V gene sequence: CDR1 MNHEY, CDR2 SVGAGI. This CDR3 spans 11 amino acids. Trimming took 7 bases from V and 9 from J, leaving 10 bases between them. CDR3 in DNA: TGTGCCAGCACCCGCGGGGGCACCATATATTTT. Translating gives CASTRGGTIYF.

The CDR3 nucleotides are TGTGCCAGCAGCGTCTATACTAGCGGGAGGACAGATACGCAGTATTTT. This translates into CASSVYTSGRTDTQYF. The chain combines TRBV9 with TRBJ2-3; 12 positions match TRBD2. The V gene end was trimmed by 2 bases and the J gene end by 3 bases; junction bases not matched to a gene: 4. The germline gives CDR1 SGDLS, CDR2 YYNGEE. CDR3 length: 16 residues.

A remark on this clonotype: A much larger clone lies one base from this, so it may be a read error. The chain couples TRBV20-1 to TRBJ1-1; 12 bases are a match to TRBD1. This CDR3 has 13 amino acids. Germline-derived CDR1 and CDR2 are DFQATT and SNEGSKA (reference sequence). V lost 6 bases, J lost 4 bases, and 3 bases stayed unmatched. The CDR3, as DNA: TGCAGTGCGCCGGGACAGGGGGCCACTGAAGCTTTCTTT. This gives the protein CSAPGQGATEAFF.

The CDR3 DNA is TGCAGTGCTGGAATAGCGGCAGATACGCAGTATTTT. Translating gives CSAGIAADTQYF. The gene calls are TRBV20-1 and TRBJ2-3, with a tentative D call TRBD2 (6 bases). This CDR3 spans 12 amino acids. The V gene lost 5 bases and the J gene lost 4 bases, with 10 bases spanning the gap. Germline-derived CDR1 and CDR2 are DFQATT and SNEGSKA (reference sequence).

This clonotype turned up a few times. One end of the junction does not line up with germline, which may come from a read error. The chain has TRBV18 and TRBJ1-2; tentative D call: TRBD1 (5 bases). The CDR3 runs 15 residues. Per the germline V gene, CDR1 is KGHSH and CDR2 is LQKENI. The CDR3 loop reads CASSTPQGRGSGYTF. In DNA, the CDR3 is TGTGCCAGCTCAACACCTCAGGGCCGGGGGAGTGGCTACACCTTC. The variable domain in full, with the rest retrieved from reference TRBV18 and TRBJ1-2, is NAGVMQNPRHLVRRRGQEARLRCSPMKGHSHVYWYRQLPEEGLKFMVYLQKENIIDESGMPKERFSAEFPKEGPSILRIQQVVRGDSAAYFCASSTPQGRGSGYTFGSGTRLTVV.

This clonotype was recorded only once. This sequence joins TRBV7-2 and TRBJ2-3; no reliable D call. V was pared by 1 base and J by 7 bases, with 12 bases between. The CDR3 length is 14 residues. The germline V gene encodes CDR1 SGHTA and CDR2 FQGNSA. CDR3 in amino acids: CASSLGGSVNTQYF. CDR3 DNA sequence: TGTGCCAGCAGCTTAGGCGGTAGTGTTAATACGCAGTATTTT.

This clonotype has only a few counts. The chain has TRBV6-5 and TRBJ1-4, with D possibly TRBD1 on 6 matching bases. V lost 6 bases, J lost 8 bases, and 7 bases lay in between. The germline V gene has CDR1 MNHEY and CDR2 SVGAGI. This CDR3 comprises 11 residues. CDR3: CASRRGEKLFF. The DNA of the CDR3 is TGTGCCAGCAGGAGGGGGGAAAAACTGTTTTTT.

This clonotype has ten or more counts. V gene TRBV20-1 combines with J gene TRBJ2-3, with 7 bases that match TRBD2. Germline V lookup: CDR1 DFQATT, CDR2 SNEGSKA (reference sequence). CDR3 length: 14 residues. The junction had 8 bases not matched to a gene; V was cut back by 5 bases and J by 3 bases. DNA for the CDR3: TGCAGTGCTCTCCAAGGGACTACTACAGATACGCAGTATTTT. Protein product: CSALQGTTTDTQYF.

V and J are TRBV5-6 and TRBJ2-1; 7 positions agree with TRBD2. Germline loops: CDR1 SGHDT, CDR2 YYEEEE. The CDR3 spans 15 residues. Trimming removed 1 base from V and 2 bases from J; junction bases left unmatched: 3. In nucleotides, the CDR3 is TGTGCCAGCAGCTTGCAGACTAGCCCCTACAATGAGCAGTTCTTC. Residues: CASSLQTSPYNEQFF.

The rearrangement links TRBV10-3 to TRBJ2-5, with a possible D match to TRBD2 (6 bases). Germline CDR1 ENHRY, CDR2 SYGVKD. The ends were cut back, 10 bases at V and 3 bases at J, with 15 bases in the middle. This CDR3 comprises 13 residues. CDR3 amino acids: CATEGESKETQYF. In DNA, the CDR3 is TGTGCCACGGAGGGCGAGTCAAAAGAGACCCAGTACTTC.

J is TRBJ2-7 and V is TRBV20-1, with D tentatively TRBD2 (6 bases). Trimming took 3 bases from V and 2 from J, leaving 8 bases between them. The length of the CDR3 is 12 residues. Germline loops: CDR1 DFQATT, CDR2 SNEGSKA (reference sequence). CDR3 bases: TGCAGTGCTAGGGACTATGCCTACGAGCAGTACTTC. Translation: CSARDYAYEQYF.

This clonotype was seen ten or more times. The rearrangement links TRBV5-6 to TRBJ2-1, with D unclear. The CDR3 covers 13 residues. V was clipped by 0 bases and J by 7 bases, with 8 bases between them. Germline V gene sequence: CDR1 SGHDT, CDR2 YYEEEE. Here the CDR3 DNA reads TGTGCCAGCAGCTTGGTGTACGGGAATGAGCAGTTCTTC. Its translation is CASSLVYGNEQFF.

This clonotype showed up just a few times. The V and J genes are TRBV20-1 and TRBJ2-6; the D is unclear. V was clipped by 3 bases and J by 0 bases, with 9 bases between them. The CDR3 runs to 15 residues. Germline V gives CDR1 DFQATT, CDR2 SNEGSKA (reference sequence). DNA for the CDR3: TGCAGTGCTAGCCCCGAAGCCTCTGGGGCCAACGTCCTGACTTTC. Its translation: CSASPEASGANVLTF.